This T cell receptor beta chain emerged from a study of shared clonotypes between healthy human individuals. CDR3 length equals 16 residues. With V trimmed by 4 bases and J by 4 bases, 10 bases remained unmatched. Germline assignment: CDR1 LGHNA and CDR2 YSLEER. With regard to this clone: Its antigen is unknown.

Study-wide results and caveats: Collection of samples was limited to blood; tissue repertoires likely differ. Sharing across four donors was seen in 5% to 5.5% of naive CD4 clonotypes.

Naive CD8 cells comprised CD45RO-negative, CCR7-positively selected cells, excluding terminally differentiated effector memory CD45RA+ cells. TCRdb's table, derived via immunoSEQ multiplex PCR, lists solely in-frame clones and lacks some. The table includes 2 million or so clones, about 95% detected once. This receptor was taken from a man aged 18 to 30 in good health. The sequencing input was naive CD8+ T cells sorted from blood. This chain links TRBV4-3 with TRBJ2-1; 7 bases match TRBD2. CDR3 sequence reads: CASSPHAGEGYNEQFF. The DNA of the CDR3 is TGCGCCAGCAGCCCCCACGCGGGAGAGGGGTACAATGAGCAGTTCTTC.